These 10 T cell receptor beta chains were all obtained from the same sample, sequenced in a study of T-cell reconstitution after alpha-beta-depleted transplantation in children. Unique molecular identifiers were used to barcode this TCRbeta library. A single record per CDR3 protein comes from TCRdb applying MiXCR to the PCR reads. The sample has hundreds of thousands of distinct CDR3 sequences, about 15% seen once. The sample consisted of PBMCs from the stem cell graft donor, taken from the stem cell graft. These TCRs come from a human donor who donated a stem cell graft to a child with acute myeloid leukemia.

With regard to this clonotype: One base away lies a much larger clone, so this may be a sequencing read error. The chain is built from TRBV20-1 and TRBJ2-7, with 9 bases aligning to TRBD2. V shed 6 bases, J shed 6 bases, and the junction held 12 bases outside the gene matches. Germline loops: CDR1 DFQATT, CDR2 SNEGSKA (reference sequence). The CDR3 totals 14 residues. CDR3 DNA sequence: TGCAGTGCCCCATCCGGGACAGCGGGAGGCGAGCAGTACTTC. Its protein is CSAPSGTAGGEQYF.

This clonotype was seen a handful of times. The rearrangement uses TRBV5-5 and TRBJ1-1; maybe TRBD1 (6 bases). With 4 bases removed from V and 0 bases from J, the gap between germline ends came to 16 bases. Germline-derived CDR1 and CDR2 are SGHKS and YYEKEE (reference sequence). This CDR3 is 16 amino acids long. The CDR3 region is CASSPKRTDLNTEAFF. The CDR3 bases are TGTGCCAGCAGCCCGAAACGGACAGACCTGAACACTGAAGCTTTCTTT.

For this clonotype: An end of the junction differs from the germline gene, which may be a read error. This CDR3 reads CTSSSQSTGRTEAFF. The CDR3 nucleotides are TGTACCAGCAGCTCCCAATCAACAGGGCGCACTGAAGCTTTCTTT. The chain recombines TRBV7-9 with TRBJ1-1; a possible D gene is TRBD1 (6 bases). The CDR3 spans 15 residues. CDR1 SEHNR and CDR2 FQNEAQ come from the germline V gene (reference sequence).

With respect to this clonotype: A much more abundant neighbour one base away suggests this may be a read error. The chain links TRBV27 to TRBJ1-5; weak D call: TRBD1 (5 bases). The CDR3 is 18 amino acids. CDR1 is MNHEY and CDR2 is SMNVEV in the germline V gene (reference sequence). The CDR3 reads CPSSITGDLSYSNQPQHF. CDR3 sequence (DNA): TGTCCCAGCAGCATTACAGGAGACTTAAGCTATAGCAATCAGCCCCAGCATTTT.

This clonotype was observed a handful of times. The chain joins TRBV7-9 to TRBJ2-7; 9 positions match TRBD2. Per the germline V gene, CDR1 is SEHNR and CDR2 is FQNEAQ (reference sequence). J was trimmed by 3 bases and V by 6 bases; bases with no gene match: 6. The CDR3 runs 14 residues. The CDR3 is CASSGTSSDYEQYF. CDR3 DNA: TGTGCCAGCAGTGGGACTAGCTCAGACTACGAGCAGTACTTC.

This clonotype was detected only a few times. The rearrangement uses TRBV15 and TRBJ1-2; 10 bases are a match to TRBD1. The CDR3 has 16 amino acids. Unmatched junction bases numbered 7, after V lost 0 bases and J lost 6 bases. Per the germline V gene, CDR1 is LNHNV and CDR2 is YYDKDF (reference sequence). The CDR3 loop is CATSRDPPGTGDGYTF. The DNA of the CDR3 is TGTGCCACCAGCAGAGACCCTCCCGGGACAGGGGATGGCTACACCTTC.

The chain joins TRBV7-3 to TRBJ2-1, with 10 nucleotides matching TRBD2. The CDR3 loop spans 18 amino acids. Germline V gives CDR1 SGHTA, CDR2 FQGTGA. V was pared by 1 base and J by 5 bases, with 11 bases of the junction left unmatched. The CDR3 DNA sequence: TGTGCCAGCAGCTTAAGTCCTGGGTTAAGCGGGGGGGACAATGAGCAGTTCTTC. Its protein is CASSLSPGLSGGDNEQFF.

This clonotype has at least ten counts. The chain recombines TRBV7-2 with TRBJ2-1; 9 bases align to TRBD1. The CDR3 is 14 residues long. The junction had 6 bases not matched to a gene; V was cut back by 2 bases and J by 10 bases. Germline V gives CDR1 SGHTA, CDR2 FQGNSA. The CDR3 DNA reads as TGTGCCAGCAGCTTAATGGGACAGGGTGGAGAGCAGTTCTTC. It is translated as CASSLMGQGGEQFF.

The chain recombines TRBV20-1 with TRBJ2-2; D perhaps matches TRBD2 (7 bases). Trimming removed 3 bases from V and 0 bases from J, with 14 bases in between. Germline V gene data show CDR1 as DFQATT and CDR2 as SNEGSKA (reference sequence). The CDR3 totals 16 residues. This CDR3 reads CSARGGAGANTGELFF. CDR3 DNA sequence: TGCAGTGCTAGGGGGGGGGCAGGGGCGAACACCGGGGAGCTGTTTTTT.

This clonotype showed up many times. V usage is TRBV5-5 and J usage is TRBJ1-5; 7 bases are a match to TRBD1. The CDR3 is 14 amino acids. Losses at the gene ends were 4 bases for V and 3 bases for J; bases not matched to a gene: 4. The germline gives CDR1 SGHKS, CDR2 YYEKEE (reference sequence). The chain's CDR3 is CASSRDSDNQPQHF. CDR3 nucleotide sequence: TGTGCCAGCAGCCGGGACAGTGACAATCAGCCCCAGCATTTT.